This entry lists 32 T cell receptor beta chains sequenced from one sample in a study of blood T cell repertoires in COVID-19. The data were produced by immunoSEQ multiplex PCR, yet TCRdb's version contains in-frame clones alone and is incomplete. The table includes about 160,000 clones, roughly 84% detected once. Sequencing was done on a sample of peripheral blood. Receptors originate from a man aged 45-65 years with active or convalescent COVID-19.

This clone appeared a few times. This sequence joins TRBV24-1 and TRBJ2-5, with TRBD2 as a possible D gene (6 bases). Germline CDR1 KGHDR, CDR2 SFDVKD. Trimming took 5 bases from V and 5 from J, leaving 17 bases between them. The CDR3 contains 15 residues. CDR3: CATSGTRTMAETQYF. The CDR3 nucleotides are TGTGCCACCAGTGGGACCCGGACTATGGCGGAGACCCAGTACTTC.

The chain links TRBV5-4 to TRBJ2-3; 9 bases line up with TRBD1. Losses at the gene ends were 5 bases for V and 0 bases for J; bases not matched to a gene: 4. The CDR3 is 15 amino acids. Germline assignment: CDR1 SGHNT and CDR2 YYREEE (reference sequence). The DNA for the CDR3 is TGTGCCAGCAGGGACAGGGGATTTAGCACAGATACGCAGTATTTT. Translated: CASRDRGFSTDTQYF.

This clone was observed a handful of times. The chain uses TRBV19 and TRBJ1-2, with D possibly matching TRBD1 (6 bases). The CDR3 covers 13 residues. CDR1 and CDR2 (germline): LNHDA, SQIVND (reference sequence). Trimming cost V 5 bases and J 2 bases, with 9 bases left between them. CDR3 bases: TGTGCCAGTAGTGTACAGGGAAACTATGGCTACACCTTC. Translated: CASSVQGNYGYTF. The full variable domain, rest sourced from reference TRBV19 and TRBJ1-2, is DGGITQSPKYLFRKEGQNVTLSCEQNLNHDAMYWYRQDPGQGLRLIYYSQIVNDFQKGDIAEGYSVSREKKESFPLTVTSAQKNPTAFYLCASSVQGNYGYTFGSGTRLTVV.

This clone occurred a few times. This sequence joins TRBV6-6 and TRBJ1-5, with 7 positions matching TRBD1. The CDR3 length is 16 residues. V lost 5 bases to trimming and J lost 1 base; unmatched junction nucleotides: 8. Germline V gives CDR1 MNHNY, CDR2 SVGAGI (reference sequence). CDR3 loop: CASSRRGGQSNQPQHF. CDR3 DNA: TGTGCCAGCAGTCGACGTGGGGGACAGAGCAATCAGCCCCAGCATTTT.

The chain carries TRBV7-8 and TRBJ1-5; 9 bases line up with TRBD1. The CDR3 totals 15 residues. Germline V CDR1 and CDR2: SGHVS, FQNEAQ. After removal of 4 bases from V and 2 bases from J, the junction contained 3 bases not matched to a gene. CDR3: CASSSRTGGNQPQHF. The CDR3 DNA reads as TGTGCCAGCAGCTCGCGGACAGGGGGCAATCAGCCCCAGCATTTT.

This clone was observed a few times. This rearrangement joins TRBV24-1 to TRBJ1-2; D gene ambiguous. Germline values: CDR1 KGHDR, CDR2 SFDVKD. The CDR3 loop spans 12 amino acids. Trimming removed 5 bases at V and 7 bases at J, with 10 bases between. Written as DNA, the CDR3 is TGTGCCACCAGTGTGACTGGGTCTGGCTACACCTTC. Encoded protein: CATSVTGSGYTF.

The chain is built from TRBV12-3 or TRBV12-4 and TRBJ2-1; TRBD2 might be the D (5 bases). CDR3 size: 13 residues. V was shortened by 6 bases and J by 10 bases, with 16 bases between the two germline ends. In DNA, the CDR3 is TGTGCCAGCAGCCCGGACTTAAGGAGGGAGCAGTTCTTC. It translates to CASSPDLRREQFF.

This clone was detected only a few times. V gene TRBV6-5 combines with J gene TRBJ1-5, with D tentatively TRBD1 (6 bases). Germline V gene data show CDR1 as MNHEY and CDR2 as SVGAGI. The CDR3 sequence is 15 residues long. The ends were cut back, 7 bases at V and 9 bases at J, with 22 bases in the middle. Here the CDR3 reads CASKKSGVHLMPQHF. CDR3 nucleotides: TGTGCCAGCAAAAAATCAGGGGTGCATCTGATGCCCCAGCATTTT.

The chain combines TRBV29-1 with TRBJ1-1, with unresolved D. The germline V and J ends were trimmed by 5 bases and 0 bases, with 10 bases remaining between them. The germline V gene has CDR1 SQVTM and CDR2 ANQGSEA. CDR3 length: 13 residues. The CDR3 sequence: CSVLRTMNTEAFF. Written as DNA, the CDR3 is TGCAGCGTTCTCAGGACTATGAACACTGAAGCTTTCTTT. The variable domain in full, completed from reference TRBV29-1 and TRBJ1-1, reads SAVISQKPSRDICQRGTSLTIQCQVDSQVTMMFWYRQQPGQSLTLIATANQGSEATYESGFVIDKFPISRPNLTFSTLTVSNMSPEDSSIYLCSVLRTMNTEAFFGQGTRLTVV.

The J gene is TRBJ2-7, the V gene TRBV25-1; 7 bases align to TRBD1. The V segment lost 7 bases and the J segment 4 bases; nucleotides outside the gene matches: 1. The CDR3 totals 11 residues. Germline CDR1 MGHDK, CDR2 SYGVNS. CDR3 sequence reads: CASTTGYEQYF. The DNA for the CDR3 is TGTGCCAGCACGACAGGGTACGAGCAGTACTTC.

This clone was found a few times. The gene calls are TRBV7-3 and TRBJ2-2, with a tentative D call TRBD2 (5 bases). The length of the CDR3 is 14 residues. V was cut by 5 bases and J by 7 bases, with 14 bases left in between. In germline, CDR1 is SGHTA, CDR2 FQGTGA. CDR3 sequence reads: CASSALLGSGELFF. The DNA for the CDR3 is TGTGCCAGCAGCGCGCTCTTGGGGAGCGGGGAGCTGTTTTTT. The complete variable domain, with remaining parts taken from reference TRBV7-3 and TRBJ2-2, reads GAGVSQTPSNKVTEKGKYVELRCDPISGHTALYWYRQSLGQGPEFLIYFQGTGAADDSGLPNDRFFAVRPEGSVSTLKIQRTERGDSAVYLCASSALLGSGELFFGEGSRLTVL.

The rearrangement links TRBV9 to TRBJ2-5, with 7 bases lining up with TRBD2. The CDR3 contains 13 residues. CDR1 SGDLS and CDR2 YYNGEE come from the germline V gene. V shed 4 bases, J shed 2 bases, and the junction held 2 bases outside the gene matches. In DNA, the CDR3 is TGTGCCAGCAGCCGGACTAGTCAAGAGACCCAGTACTTC. Protein product: CASSRTSQETQYF. Complete variable domain (other parts from reference TRBV9 and TRBJ2-5): DSGVTQTPKHLITATGQRVTLRCSPRSGDLSVYWYQQSLDQGLQFLIQYYNGEERAKGNILERFSAQQFPDLHSELNLSSLELGDSALYFCASSRTSQETQYFGPGTRLLVL.

This chain connects TRBV3-1 (or the pseudogene TRBV3-2) to TRBJ1-6; D ambiguous. V was pared by 1 base and J by 11 bases, with 9 bases between. The CDR3 contains 13 residues. Per the germline V gene, CDR1 is LGHDT and CDR2 is YNNKEL (reference sequence). For the CDR3, the DNA is TGTGCCAGCAGCCAAGGGGGTAGCGCACCCCTCCACTTT. Its translation is CASSQGGSAPLHF.

This clone appeared a few times. One end of the junction is discordant with germline, which a read error may explain. V usage is TRBV5-6 and J usage is TRBJ1-3, with D possibly matching TRBD1 (6 bases). The CDR3 length is 13 residues. The V gene's germline CDR1 is SGHDT and CDR2 YYEEEE. The CDR3 protein is CASSLDSGNTIYF. In nucleotides, the CDR3 is TGTGCCAGCAGTTTGGACAGTGGAAACACCATATATTTT.

In this sample, this clone turned up a few times. The chain has TRBV5-1 and TRBJ2-1; no firm D call. This CDR3 is built from 14 residues. Germline V gene data show CDR1 as SGHRS and CDR2 as YFSETQ. Trimming left V 2 bases short and J 0 bases short, with 6 bases between. The CDR3 here is CASSFGSSYNEQFF. CDR3 bases: TGCGCCAGCAGCTTTGGTAGCTCCTACAATGAGCAGTTCTTC.

This sequence joins TRBV9 and TRBJ1-1; 8 bases map to TRBD1. The CDR3 length is 17 residues. Germline CDR1 SGDLS, CDR2 YYNGEE. V lost 1 base to trimming and J lost 1 base; unmatched junction nucleotides: 9. CDR3 DNA: TGTGCCAGCAGCGTAAGAGGTACCGGGACAGGGAACACTGAAGCTTTCTTT. It is translated as CASSVRGTGTGNTEAFF.

The gene calls are TRBV19 and TRBJ2-3; 10 bases align to TRBD1. The CDR3 loop spans 13 amino acids. Germline loops: CDR1 LNHDA, CDR2 SQIVND (reference sequence). The junction had 0 bases not matched to a gene; V was cut back by 5 bases and J by 4 bases. The CDR3 DNA follows: TGTGCCAGTAGTGGACAGGGGGCAGATACGCAGTATTTT. It specifies CASSGQGADTQYF.

Here the CDR3 reads CASSSSGAFTDTQYF. Here the CDR3 DNA reads TGTGCCAGCAGTTCTAGCGGAGCTTTCACAGATACGCAGTATTTT. This chain connects TRBV6-6 to TRBJ2-3, with TRBD2 matching 7 bases. CDR3 length: 15 residues. Germline-derived CDR1 and CDR2 are MNHNY and SVGAGI (reference sequence). V lost 4 bases to trimming and J lost 2 bases; unmatched junction nucleotides: 6.

This chain joins TRBV18 and TRBJ1-2, with a weak D call TRBD1 (5 bases). Germline V CDR1 and CDR2: KGHSH, LQKENI. The CDR3 extends over 12 amino acids. V was shortened by 5 bases and J by 4 bases, with 8 bases between the two germline ends. As DNA, the CDR3 is TGTGCCAGCTCAACGACAGCCTATGGCTACACCTTC. Translated: CASSTTAYGYTF.

The V gene is TRBV4-2, the J gene TRBJ1-2; D is ambiguous. Trimming left V 0 bases short and J 8 bases short, with 10 bases between. Germline CDR1 reads LGHNA; CDR2 reads YNFKEQ. The CDR3 extends over 13 amino acids. CDR3 protein: CASSQDLAVGYTF. In DNA form, the CDR3 reads TGTGCCAGCAGCCAAGATTTGGCAGTGGGCTACACCTTC.

In this sample, this clone turned up a few times. This chain links TRBV30 with TRBJ1-3; maybe TRBD1 (6 bases). Between the trimmed V and J ends, which lost 3 bases and 0 bases, there was a span of 12 bases. The V gene's germline CDR1 is GTSNPN and CDR2 SVGIG (reference sequence). The CDR3 has 15 amino acids. CDR3 DNA: TGTGCCTGGAGCGGGGGGGCTAGCTCTGGAAACACCATATATTTT. Encoded protein: CAWSGGASSGNTIYF.

The chain combines TRBV5-6 with TRBJ2-5; 8 nucleotides line up with TRBD1. Trimming at V came to 4 bases and at J to 3 bases, leaving 2 bases not matched to a gene. CDR1 is SGHDT, CDR2 YYEEEE, per germline. The CDR3 runs to 13 residues. CDR3 loop: CASSAGQEETQYF. Written as DNA, the CDR3 is TGTGCCAGCAGCGCGGGACAGGAAGAGACCCAGTACTTC.

V and J are TRBV5-5 and TRBJ1-6, with D unclear. Germline V gene data show CDR1 as SGHKS and CDR2 as YYEKEE (reference sequence). The CDR3 covers 16 residues. Trimming stripped 0 bases from V and 0 bases from J, with 7 bases between. This CDR3 is CASSLEAGSYNSPLHF. The CDR3 DNA follows: TGTGCCAGCAGCTTGGAGGCGGGCTCCTATAATTCACCCCTCCACTTT.

The V and J genes are TRBV19 and TRBJ2-7; 10 bases agree with TRBD2. The CDR3 runs 16 residues. J gave up 2 bases and V 6 bases, and 10 bases lay outside the gene matches. Germline V gives CDR1 LNHDA, CDR2 SQIVND (reference sequence). The CDR3 sequence: CASSPRRTSGAYEQYF. The CDR3 coding sequence is TGTGCCAGTAGCCCCCGGAGGACTAGCGGAGCCTACGAGCAGTACTTC.

This clone was picked up a small number of times. The chain links TRBV4-2 to TRBJ2-2; 9 bases match TRBD2. V shed 4 bases, J shed 1 base, and the junction held 7 bases outside the gene matches. Germline lookup yields CDR1 LGHNA and CDR2 YNFKEQ. The CDR3 is made up of 17 amino acids. The CDR3 DNA reads as TGTGCCAGCAGCCCGTTTAGCGGGGGCCAGAACACCGGGGAGCTGTTTTTT. This sequence encodes CASSPFSGGQNTGELFF.

This sequence joins TRBV28 and TRBJ1-2; TRBD1 aligns across 8 bases. V lost 9 bases and J lost 8; bases outside the gene matches: 5. The germline V gene has CDR1 MDHEN and CDR2 SYDVKM. The CDR3 runs to 11 residues. CDR3 sequence (DNA): TGTGCCAGTATACAGGGGGGCGGCTACACCTTC. Encoded protein: CASIQGGGYTF.

The V and J genes are TRBV6-5 and TRBJ2-5, with TRBD2 matching over 7 bases. V was clipped by 4 bases and J by 2 bases; unmatched bases: 7. The CDR3 has 15 amino acids. Germline lookup yields CDR1 MNHEY and CDR2 SVGAGI. In DNA, the CDR3 is TGTGCCAGCAGTTCGCACTCTAGCGGTCAAGAGACCCAGTACTTC. Translation: CASSSHSSGQETQYF.

J is TRBJ1-2 and V is TRBV6-2 or TRBV6-3, with D perhaps matching TRBD1 (6 bases). Germline V gene lookup returns CDR1 MNHEY and CDR2 SVGEGT. V lost 5 bases, J lost 2 bases, and 18 bases lay in between. The CDR3 extends over 16 amino acids. The CDR3 loop is CASSQPPGGYNYGYTF. Written as DNA, the CDR3 is TGTGCCAGCAGTCAACCGCCGGGGGGCTACAACTATGGCTACACCTTC.

This chain uses TRBV9 with TRBJ1-2; 12 bases fit TRBD1. The CDR3 has 18 amino acids. Germline loops: CDR1 SGDLS, CDR2 YYNGEE. Unmatched junction bases numbered 17, after V lost 3 bases and J lost 8 bases. Here the CDR3 DNA reads TGTGCCAGCAGCGCAGGCCTGGGACAGGGGGCCGGCAACATAGGCTACACCTTC. This gives the protein CASSAGLGQGAGNIGYTF. The complete variable domain, with remaining parts taken from reference TRBV9 and TRBJ1-2, reads DSGVTQTPKHLITATGQRVTLRCSPRSGDLSVYWYQQSLDQGLQFLIQYYNGEERAKGNILERFSAQQFPDLHSELNLSSLELGDSALYFCASSAGLGQGAGNIGYTFGSGTRLTVV.

This sequence joins TRBV10-3 and TRBJ1-1; D is uncertain. With 4 bases removed from V and 0 bases from J, the gap between germline ends came to 6 bases. The V gene's germline CDR1 is ENHRY and CDR2 SYGVKD. The CDR3 sequence is 13 residues long. The CDR3 DNA reads as TGTGCCATCAGTGTGGCAGTGAACACTGAAGCTTTCTTT. It translates to CAISVAVNTEAFF.

The rearrangement joins TRBV7-3 to TRBJ1-2, with D possibly matching TRBD1 (5 bases). The germline V and J ends were trimmed by 5 bases and 6 bases, with 13 bases remaining between them. The CDR3 extends over 13 amino acids. Per the germline V gene, CDR1 is SGHTA and CDR2 is FQGTGA. The DNA of the CDR3 is TGTGCCAGCAGCCCCGACAGTTTGAATGGCTACACCTTC. It codes for CASSPDSLNGYTF.

V is TRBV10-3 and J is TRBJ1-1; the match to TRBD1 covers 9 bases. The germline V gene encodes CDR1 ENHRY and CDR2 SYGVKD. Trimming at V came to 1 base and at J to 0 bases, leaving 3 bases not matched to a gene. This CDR3 is built from 16 residues. CDR3 protein: CAISELGDRVNTEAFF. CDR3 nucleotides: TGTGCCATCAGTGAGTTAGGGGACAGGGTGAACACTGAAGCTTTCTTT.